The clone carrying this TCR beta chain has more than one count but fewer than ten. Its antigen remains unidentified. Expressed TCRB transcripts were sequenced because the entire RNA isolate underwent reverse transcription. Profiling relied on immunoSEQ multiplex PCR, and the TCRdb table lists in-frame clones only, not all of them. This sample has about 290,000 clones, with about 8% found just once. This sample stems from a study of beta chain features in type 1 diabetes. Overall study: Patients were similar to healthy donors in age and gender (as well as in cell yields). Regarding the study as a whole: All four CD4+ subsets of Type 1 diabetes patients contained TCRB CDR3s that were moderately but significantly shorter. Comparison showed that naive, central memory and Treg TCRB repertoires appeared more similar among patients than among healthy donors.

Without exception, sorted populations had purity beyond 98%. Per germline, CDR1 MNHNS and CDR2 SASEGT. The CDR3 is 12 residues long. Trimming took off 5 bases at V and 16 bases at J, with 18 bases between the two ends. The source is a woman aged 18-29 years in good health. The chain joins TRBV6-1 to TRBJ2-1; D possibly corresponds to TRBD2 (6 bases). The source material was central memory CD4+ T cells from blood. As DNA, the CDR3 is TGTGCCAGCAGTTTCCCCCCGGGACTCCCTTTCTTC. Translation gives CASSFPPGLPFF.